Included here is one T cell receptor (beta chain) sequence, with context. This sample is part of a study of CD8 T cells in Susac syndrome. Random hexamers were used to reverse transcribe the RNA input (roughly 0.5 to 1 ug). TCRdb called the immunoSEQ multiplex PCR reads again in MiXCR, with one record for every CDR3 protein. The sample lists some 200,000 distinct CDR3 sequences, just under 95% occurring once. Trimming cost V 4 bases and J 4 bases; bases outside gene matches: 3. CDR3 length: 14 residues. From germline, CDR1 is MNHEY and CDR2 SMNVEV (reference sequence). The rearrangement uses TRBV27 and TRBJ2-3, with 9 bases matching TRBD2. The source is a human donor with Susac syndrome. Material: CD8+ T cells from PBMCs. The CDR3 DNA reads as TGTGCCAGCAGTTCGGGACTAGCCCCAGATACGCAGTATTTT. Protein: CASSSGLAPDTQYF.